The entry that follows covers one TCR beta chain sequence. What it binds is unknown. Sequence at one end of the junction differs from germline and may be a read error. This entry is derived from a study of regulatory T cells in long-lasting Graves disease. Study-wide points: Accuracy may have been reduced by the small sample size. Newly diagnosed patients had higher TCR diversity than persistent Graves' patients did. TRBV28, TRBJ1-2 and TRBJ2-5 were segments that persistent disease favored.

For TCR beta, libraries came from iRepertoire HTBI primers and Arm-PCR of CDR3 regions. TCRdb fed the multiplex PCR reads into MiXCR, producing one record per CDR3 protein. The top ten hold 42% of the sample, which has about 660,000 distinct CDR3 sequences, roughly 30% seen once. The time point was: persistent/refractory GD, antithyroid drugs over 5 years with positive TRAb. PBMC-derived RNA was used for the TCR library. The CDR3 has 20 amino acids. Germline V gene data show CDR1 as SEHNR and CDR2 as FQNEAQ (reference sequence). This TCR was recovered from a female donor with Graves disease. Sequenced material: peripheral blood mononuclear cells (PBMCs), taken when the disease was refractory, from a patient treated with antithyroid drugs. The chain couples TRBV7-9 to TRBJ2-5; TRBD2 matches 14 bases. The J call may be faulty, since TRBJ2-7 better matches the DNA end. This CDR3 is CASSPQGLAGARGWSYEQYF. DNA of the CDR3: TGCGCCAGCAGCCCCCAGGGACTAGCGGGAGCCCGGGGATGGTCCTACGAGCAGTACTTC.